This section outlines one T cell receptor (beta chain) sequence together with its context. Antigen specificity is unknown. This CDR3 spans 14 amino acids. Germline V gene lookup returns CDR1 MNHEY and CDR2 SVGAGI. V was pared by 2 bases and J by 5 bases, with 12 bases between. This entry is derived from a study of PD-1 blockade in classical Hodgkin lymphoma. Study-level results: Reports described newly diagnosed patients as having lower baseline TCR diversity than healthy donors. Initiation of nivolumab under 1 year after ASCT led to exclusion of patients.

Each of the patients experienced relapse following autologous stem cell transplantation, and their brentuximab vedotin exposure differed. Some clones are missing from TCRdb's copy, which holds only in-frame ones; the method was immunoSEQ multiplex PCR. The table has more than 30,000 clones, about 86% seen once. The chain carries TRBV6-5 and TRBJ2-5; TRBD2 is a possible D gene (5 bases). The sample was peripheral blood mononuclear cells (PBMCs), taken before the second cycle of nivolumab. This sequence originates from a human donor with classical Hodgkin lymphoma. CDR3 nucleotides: TGTGCCAGCAGTTACGCGGGTTATTGGGAGACCCAGTACTTC. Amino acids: CASSYAGYWETQYF.